This TCR beta chain was sequenced for a study of blood T cell repertoires in COVID-19. A single count supports this clone. Recruited during active infection, patients (from Seattle) were subsequently followed longitudinally. In the original workflow: Estimation of nucleated cell counts was performed using reference gene primer amplification. Sequenced by immunoSEQ multiplex PCR; TCRdb stores in-frame clones only, minus some. From that table come the V and J calls and clone size; the DNA was used to work out D and trimming. The sample lists about 160,000 clones, about 90% occurring once. V dropped 4 bases and J dropped 2; count of bases not matched to a gene: 4. Germline-derived CDR1 and CDR2 are SGHRS and YFSETQ. The CDR3 has 14 amino acids.

This clonotype originated in a young man with COVID-19, enrolled during active disease. The chain links TRBV5-1 to TRBJ2-5; 8 bases map to TRBD1. Sequenced: peripheral blood. CDR3 DNA: TGCGCCAGCAGCCCCGGACAGGGACAAGAGACCCAGTACTTC. Protein product: CASSPGQGQETQYF.